These 3 T cell receptor beta chains came from one sample sequenced in a study of blood T cell repertoires in COVID-19 (dated by TCRdb to 2020 to 2021). To prepare the library, the immunoSEQ multiplex PCR assay was applied. TCRdb holds this immuneACCESS table with in-frame rearrangements only. Some clones are missing; in checked studies, unresolved V genes explain under half, and the rest has no known cause. This sample has around 300,000 clones in its table, and under 90% of those were observed once. The top ten constitute about 1.7% of the sample. The sample was PBMCs or T cells enriched from blood (not recorded which). Every receptor here comes from a woman between 40 and 55 years old who had recovered from COVID-19.

A single count supports this clone. This chain joins TRBV30 and TRBJ2-1; 8 nucleotides agree with TRBD2. Germline trimming cut 2 bases from V and 8 bases from J; bases unmatched to any gene: 11. Germline V lookup: CDR1 GTSNPN, CDR2 SVGIG (reference sequence). The CDR3 runs 15 residues. The CDR3 coding sequence is TGTGCCTGGAGTAAGGGACTAGGAGTCCCCCATGAGCAGTTCTTC. Translation gives CAWSKGLGVPHEQFF.

The chain employs TRBV10-2 and TRBJ2-7; 7 bases align to TRBD2. Germline V lookup: CDR1 WSHSY, CDR2 SAAADI. This CDR3 spans 15 amino acids. V lost 5 bases and J lost 4; bases outside the gene matches: 11. The CDR3 bases are TGCGCCAGCAGTAACTCCCGGGACTATCGGTACGAGCAGTACTTC. It encodes CASSNSRDYRYEQYF.

This clone has just one count. The chain combines TRBV7-2 with TRBJ1-6; D uncertain. The CDR3 extends over 11 amino acids. Trimming removed 2 bases at V and 11 bases at J, with 4 bases between. Germline loops: CDR1 SGHTA, CDR2 FQGNSA. CDR3 sequence (DNA): TGTGCCAGCAGCTTACGTCCACCCCTCCACTTT. This codes for CASSLRPPLHF.